This is a list of T cell receptor beta chains from one sample in a study of T cell responses to AZD1222 COVID-19 vaccine. The repertoire was sequenced with immunoSEQ multiplex PCR; TCRdb's copy has only in-frame clones and lacks some. The repertoire holds about 120,000 clones, with more than 85% as singletons. The material sequenced was peripheral blood, taken on day 0 of AZD1222 vaccination. The receptors were gathered from an adult in good health. The CDR3 runs from the conserved cysteine through the conserved F or W.

CDR3aa: CASSSTHPGTTNEKLFF
v_gene: TRBV7-8

CDR3aa: CASSMLDRNSPLHF
v_gene: TRBV19

CDR3aa: CASSPTLAGATGELFF
v_gene: TRBV19

CDR3aa: CASSPNSGNNEQYF
v_gene: TRBV18

CDR3aa: CAWSSGLHTGELFF
v_gene: TRBV30

CDR3aa: CASSIGSTNPNSLHQSSYEQYF
v_gene: TRBV19

CDR3aa: CASSFLLAGTARDTQYF
v_gene: TRBV6-2/TRBV6-3

CDR3aa: CASSLGDGLPYEQYF
v_gene: TRBV7-6

CDR3aa: CASSRDARSGNTIYF
v_gene: TRBV27

CDR3aa: CASSPWGEQYF
v_gene: TRBV6-2/TRBV6-3

CDR3aa: CASSLPGWSSYNEQFF
v_gene: TRBV7-8

CDR3aa: CASSFTASYEQYF
v_gene: TRBV7-2

CDR3aa: CASRRLAGGSTDTQYF
v_gene: TRBV9

CDR3aa: CAWSVRSGRTYEQFF
v_gene: TRBV30

CDR3aa: CASSPGTVVYMNTEAFF
v_gene: TRBV19

CDR3aa: CASSLQGGRGDKETQYF
v_gene: TRBV7-6

CDR3aa: CASSSTGANEKLFF
v_gene: TRBV6-5

CDR3aa: CASSPQGRRNTEAFF
v_gene: TRBV7-8

CDR3aa: CASSLGRQTGNTIYF
v_gene: TRBV5-4

CDR3aa: CASSLKNLELGSYEQYF
v_gene: TRBV18

CDR3aa: CASSEAAGADTQYF
v_gene: TRBV6-1

CDR3aa: CASGGRAVGNTQYF
v_gene: TRBV7-2

CDR3aa: CASSPKSGATEAFF
v_gene: TRBV18

CDR3aa: CASSPEGGDYEQYF
v_gene: TRBV9

CDR3aa: CASSQGRTKTYNEQFF
v_gene: TRBV3-1/TRBV3-2

CDR3aa: CATAGPSSYNEQFF
v_gene: TRBV24-1

CDR3aa: CASSEGGTGFPGNTIYF
v_gene: TRBV9

CDR3aa: CASRETQGINQPQHF
v_gene: TRBV10-2

CDR3aa: CASSPSSSYNEQFF
v_gene: TRBV7-7

CDR3aa: CASSPAGAGELFF
v_gene: TRBV5-1

CDR3aa: CASSWTGSTYEQYF
v_gene: TRBV5-1

CDR3aa: CASSIDLPGYSNQPQHF
v_gene: TRBV19

CDR3aa: CASSLSLAGVEQFF
v_gene: TRBV5-1

CDR3aa: CASSLSPIYEQYF
v_gene: TRBV7-3

CDR3aa: CASGRAYNEQFF
v_gene: TRBV7-9

CDR3aa: CASSQEGRGTYEQYF
v_gene: TRBV4-3

CDR3aa: CASSEEGAPYGYTF
v_gene: TRBV2

CDR3aa: CASSQGAEQYF
v_gene: TRBV6-2/TRBV6-3

CDR3aa: CASSFGLAAYEQYF
v_gene: TRBV7-2

CDR3aa: CASSPDRVGNQPQHF
v_gene: TRBV7-8

CDR3aa: CASSRPGGRTVTEAFF
v_gene: TRBV16

CDR3aa: CASSPFGYEQYF
v_gene: TRBV18